The clone carrying this T cell receptor beta chain appeared many times. Its antigen is not known. V was shortened by 6 bases and J by 4 bases, with 9 bases between the two germline ends. The CDR3 totals 13 residues. CDR1 and CDR2 (germline): SGHTA, FQGTGA. This sample was included in a study of early T cells in non-severe SARS-CoV-2 infection. Study conclusions and caveats: The VDJdb matching leaned toward anti-spike CD8 responses and overlooked private and CD4 specificities.

Molecules of cDNA were individually given unique molecular identifiers that were attached to them. Using its own MiXCR run on the 5' RACE reads, TCRdb lists one record per CDR3 protein. The table shows around 26,000 distinct CDR3 sequences, with almost 4.5% occurring only once. Sequenced input: whole blood. The chain employs TRBV7-3 and TRBJ2-2, with a possible D match to TRBD1 (5 bases). The sequence came from an adult who was a healthcare worker with PCR-confirmed SARS-CoV-2 infection or an uninfected control (not recorded which). In DNA form, the CDR3 reads TGTGCCAGCAGTTCTACAGGCACCGGGGAGCTGTTTTTT. Residues: CASSSTGTGELFF. The full variable domain, completed using reference TRBV7-3 and TRBJ2-2, is GAGVSQTPSNKVTEKGKYVELRCDPISGHTALYWYRQSLGQGPEFLIYFQGTGAADDSGLPNDRFFAVRPEGSVSTLKIQRTERGDSAVYLCASSSTGTGELFFGEGSRLTVL.